Below, 25 T cell receptor beta chains from the same sample are listed, as sequenced in a study of beta chain features in type 1 diabetes. Isolated RNA was reverse transcribed in full, so expressed TCRB transcripts were sequenced. TCRdb's copy holds only in-frame clones and misses some; the assay was immunoSEQ multiplex PCR. Among 130,000 or so clones listed, around a tenth were seen once. The sample was central memory CD4+ T cells from blood. These receptors were collected from a woman aged 40 to 50 in good health.

Only a few counts were recorded for this clone. The CDR3 protein is CASSLTSGGPTDTQYF. The CDR3 DNA reads TGTGCCAGCAGCTTGACTAGCGGGGGCCCCACAGATACGCAGTATTTT. The V gene is TRBV7-8, the J gene TRBJ2-3, with 12 bases matching TRBD2. V lost 3 bases to trimming and J lost 2 bases; unmatched junction nucleotides: 3. Per germline, CDR1 SGHVS and CDR2 FQNEAQ. The CDR3 is 16 residues long.

In its sample, this clone was seen many times. The gene calls are TRBV29-1 and TRBJ2-2; D ambiguous. The ends were cut back, 7 bases at V and 4 bases at J, with 4 bases in the middle. CDR1 is SQVTM and CDR2 is ANQGSEA in the germline V gene. This CDR3 is 10 amino acids long. CDR3 nucleotides: TGCAGCGCCAGCACCGGGGAGCTGTTTTTT. Its translation: CSASTGELFF.

This clone turned up a few times. The chain is built from TRBV19 and TRBJ1-4; D is possibly TRBD1 (6 bases). The CDR3 length is 13 residues. Germline V gene sequence: CDR1 LNHDA, CDR2 SQIVND (reference sequence). Between the trimmed V and J ends, which lost 4 bases and 7 bases, there was a span of 10 bases. The CDR3 loop is CASSSGQTEKLFF. In DNA form, the CDR3 reads TGTGCCAGTAGTAGCGGACAGACTGAAAAACTGTTTTTT.

The chain couples TRBV5-4 to TRBJ2-7; tentative D call: TRBD2 (6 bases). The CDR3 is made up of 16 amino acids. The germline V gene encodes CDR1 SGHNT and CDR2 YYREEE (reference sequence). Trimming removed 4 bases from V and 2 bases from J, with 19 bases in between. In nucleotides, the CDR3 is TGTGCCAGCAGCCTGGGAGGAGGGGTAGGGACCTACGAGCAGTACTTC. Translated, it gives CASSLGGGVGTYEQYF. The whole variable domain, remainder taken from reference TRBV5-4 and TRBJ2-7, is ETGVTQSPTHLIKTRGQQVTLRCSSQSGHNTVSWYQQALGQGPQFIFQYYREEENGRGNFPPRFSGLQFPNYSSELNVNALELDDSALYLCASSLGGGVGTYEQYFGPGTRLTVT.

CDR3 sequence: CASSEGGWELAGTYEQYF. DNA for the CDR3: TGTGCCAGCAGCGAGGGGGGTTGGGAACTAGCGGGGACCTACGAGCAGTACTTC. The rearrangement links TRBV9 to TRBJ2-7; 10 bases are shared with TRBD2. CDR1 and CDR2 from the germline V gene are SGDLS and YYNGEE. The CDR3 sequence is 18 residues long. After removal of 3 bases from V and 2 bases from J, the junction contained 14 bases not matched to a gene.

The rearrangement joins TRBV7-9 to TRBJ1-1, with unresolved D. The CDR3 spans 17 residues. The V end lost 1 base, the J end lost 1 base, and 16 bases lay between the germline ends. Per the germline V gene, CDR1 is SEHNR and CDR2 is FQNEAQ (reference sequence). CDR3 nucleotide sequence: TGTGCCAGCAGCTTAGGACGGACGTCGGAGGAGAACACTGAAGCTTTCTTT. It translates to CASSLGRTSEENTEAFF.

There are a few counts of this clone. The rearrangement links TRBV29-1 to TRBJ2-7, with 9 positions matching TRBD2. Germline assignment: CDR1 SQVTM and CDR2 ANQGSEA. This CDR3 is built from 13 residues. J gave up 3 bases and V 3 bases, and 3 bases lay outside the gene matches. CDR3: CSVEPAGGYEQYF. The CDR3 bases are TGCAGCGTTGAGCCAGCGGGGGGCTACGAGCAGTACTTC.

This clone has only a few counts. The chain employs TRBV4-2 and TRBJ2-1, with 9 positions matching TRBD2. Trimming at V came to 1 base and at J to 5 bases, leaving 6 bases not matched to a gene. Germline values: CDR1 LGHNA, CDR2 YNFKEQ. The CDR3 loop spans 16 amino acids. CDR3 sequence reads: CASSQVGGGADNEQFF. The CDR3 region has the DNA TGTGCCAGCAGCCAAGTAGGCGGGGGGGCAGACAATGAGCAGTTCTTC.

This clone was detected only a few times. The chain joins TRBV7-9 to TRBJ2-5; D is possibly TRBD1 (6 bases). In germline, CDR1 is SEHNR, CDR2 FQNEAQ (reference sequence). This CDR3 comprises 12 residues. Trimming took 10 bases from V and 3 from J, leaving 12 bases between them. The CDR3 nucleotides are TGTGCCATCAAGACAGGAAAAGAGACCCAGTACTTC. It yields the protein CAIKTGKETQYF.

The CDR3 region has the DNA TGTGCCAGCGACCTCTACAGCGTCCTGACTTTC. It is translated as CASDLYSVLTF. The rearrangement uses TRBV6-5 and TRBJ2-6, with D unresolved. V was clipped by 8 bases and J by 12 bases, with 11 bases between them. There are 11 residues in the CDR3. Looked up from germline, CDR1 is MNHEY and CDR2 is SVGAGI.

This clone has at least ten counts. This chain uses TRBV18 with TRBJ1-1; D gene unclear. With 8 bases removed from V and 0 bases from J, the gap between germline ends came to 10 bases. The CDR3 loop spans 13 amino acids. Per the germline V gene, CDR1 is KGHSH and CDR2 is LQKENI. Here the CDR3 DNA reads TGTGCCAGCCTTAGCGGACTGAACACTGAAGCTTTCTTT. Translated, it gives CASLSGLNTEAFF.

This sequence joins TRBV21-1 and TRBJ2-3; the table's D call of TRBD2 was not tested on the DNA. TRBV21-1 has pseudogene status. The CDR3 sequence is 15 residues long. Written as DNA, the CDR3 is TGTGCCAGCAGCCTCTGCGGGGGGGCCCAAGATACGCAGTATTTT. Residues: CASSLCGGAQDTQYF.

This clone was counted ten times or more. This sequence joins TRBV7-9 and TRBJ2-5, with 7 positions matching TRBD1. V was clipped by 5 bases and J by 2 bases; unmatched bases: 14. CDR1 SEHNR and CDR2 FQNEAQ come from the germline V gene (reference sequence). The CDR3 spans 17 residues. The CDR3 DNA is TGTGCCAGCAGCCCTCAGGGGGTGCCGGACAGACAAGAGACCCAGTACTTC. This translates into CASSPQGVPDRQETQYF. Full variable domain (missing parts from reference TRBV7-9 and TRBJ2-5): DTGVSQNPRHKITKRGQNVTFRCDPISEHNRLYWYRQTLGQGPEFLTYFQNEAQLEKSRLLSDRFSAERPKGSFSTLEIQRTEQGDSAMYLCASSPQGVPDRQETQYFGPGTRLLVL.

This clone was observed a few times. CDR3 loop: CASSPVIQATTGELFF. In DNA, the CDR3 is TGTGCCAGCAGCCCGGTCATTCAGGCAACCACCGGGGAGCTGTTTTTT. This chain joins TRBV7-7 and TRBJ2-2; D is unresolved. With 5 bases removed from V and 4 bases from J, the gap between germline ends came to 17 bases. This CDR3 has 16 residues. Germline V CDR1 and CDR2: SSHAT, FNYEAQ (reference sequence).

V gene TRBV5-1 combines with J gene TRBJ2-3; D remains unclear. V lost 0 bases and J 5 bases, leaving 10 bases between the germline ends. Germline assignment: CDR1 SGHRS and CDR2 YFSETQ. This CDR3 has 14 amino acids. Here the CDR3 reads CASSLGALLDTQYF. CDR3 nucleotide sequence: TGCGCCAGCAGCTTGGGGGCTTTACTAGATACGCAGTATTTT.

The chain has TRBV6-1 and TRBJ1-4; possible D gene TRBD1, 6 bases. This CDR3 is built from 14 residues. CDR1 is MNHNS and CDR2 is SASEGT in the germline V gene. Trimming left V 4 bases short and J 7 bases short, with 13 bases between. Here the CDR3 DNA reads TGTGCCAGCAGTGCAACAACAGGGACTGAAAAACTGTTTTTT. Translation: CASSATTGTEKLFF.

This clone was detected many times. The chain links TRBV4-3 to TRBJ2-7, with a weak D call TRBD1 (5 bases). The length of the CDR3 is 16 residues. Trimming stripped 0 bases from V and 1 base from J, with 13 bases between. CDR1 LGHNA and CDR2 YSLEER come from the germline V gene. In nucleotides, the CDR3 is TGCGCCAGCAGCCAAGATAGAAAGGCAGGGTCCTACGAGCAGTACTTC. This gives the protein CASSQDRKAGSYEQYF.

This clone has a handful of counts. The chain is built from TRBV7-8 and TRBJ1-5; TRBD1 agrees at 11 bases. Losses at the gene ends were 5 bases for V and 0 bases for J; bases not matched to a gene: 6. Germline V gene lookup returns CDR1 SGHVS and CDR2 FQNEAQ. This CDR3 region has 17 residues. The CDR3: CASSRTGGEYSNQPQHF. CDR3 coding DNA: TGTGCCAGCAGCCGGACAGGGGGCGAGTATAGCAATCAGCCCCAGCATTTT.

There are many counts of this clone. The sample carries other DNA sequences with the same CDR3. J is TRBJ2-3 and V is TRBV7-2, with 10 positions matching TRBD1. The CDR3 loop spans 14 amino acids. V dropped 5 bases and J dropped 4; count of bases not matched to a gene: 3. Per germline, CDR1 SGHTA and CDR2 FQGNSA. CDR3 nucleotide sequence: TGTGCCAGCAGCCCGACAGGGGGCGCAGATACGCAGTATTTT. As protein: CASSPTGGADTQYF. Using reference TRBV7-2 and TRBJ2-3 for the parts outside the CDR3, the full variable domain is GAGVSQSPSNKVTEKGKDVELRCDPISGHTALYWYRQSLGQGLEFLIYFQGNSAPDKSGLPSDRFSAERTGGSVSTLTIQRTQQEDSAVYLCASSPTGGADTQYFGPGTRLTVL.

The CDR3 sequence is CATYANNSPLHF. Written as DNA, the CDR3 is TGTGCCACCTACGCGAATAATTCACCCCTCCACTTT. The chain recombines TRBV6-1 with TRBJ1-6; no firm D call. CDR1 and CDR2 (germline): MNHNS, SASEGT. CDR3 length: 12 residues. Deletions cut 10 bases from V and 5 bases from J, with 9 bases between.

In its sample, this clone was seen a few times. This chain uses TRBV25-1 with TRBJ2-6, with 7 bases lining up with TRBD1. The CDR3 totals 18 residues. Unmatched junction bases numbered 8, after V lost 3 bases and J lost 0 bases. Germline CDR1 is MGHDK and CDR2 is SYGVNS. The CDR3 sequence: CASSERRDSLSGANVLTF. The DNA for the CDR3 is TGTGCCAGCAGTGAGCGCCGGGACAGTCTCTCTGGGGCCAACGTCCTGACTTTC.

V and J are TRBV6-5 and TRBJ1-2; D may be TRBD1 (5 bases). CDR1 and CDR2 (germline): MNHEY, SVGAGI. The CDR3 covers 14 residues. V dropped 0 bases and J dropped 8 bases, with 13 bases sitting between them. CDR3 nucleotide sequence: TGTGCCAGCAGTTACTCGTCAGGGCATCTCGGCTACACCTTC. Its protein product is CASSYSSGHLGYTF.

The sample holds a few counts of this clone. The chain carries TRBV12-5 and TRBJ1-2; D unresolved. Per germline, CDR1 LGHNT and CDR2 FRNRAP. The CDR3 spans 12 residues. As DNA, the CDR3 is TGTGCCCTAGTGTCCGGGAGCTATGGCTACACCTTC. Translating it yields CALVSGSYGYTF.

This clone was found many times. The chain employs TRBV29-1 and TRBJ2-7; TRBD1 matches 7 bases. Losses at the gene ends were 5 bases for V and 3 bases for J; bases not matched to a gene: 4. The CDR3 loop spans 12 amino acids. CDR1 and CDR2 from the germline V gene are SQVTM and ANQGSEA. The CDR3 loop reads CSVLWTGYEQYF. In DNA, the CDR3 is TGCAGCGTTCTCTGGACAGGCTACGAGCAGTACTTC.

The sample holds a few counts of this clone. V gene TRBV28 combines with J gene TRBJ2-7; 8 bases map to TRBD1. Germline-derived CDR1 and CDR2 are MDHEN and SYDVKM. This CDR3 contains 14 residues. V lost 7 bases and J lost 6; bases outside the gene matches: 11. The CDR3: CASISGQGEGEQYF. CDR3 DNA: TGTGCCAGCATTTCAGGACAGGGCGAGGGCGAGCAGTACTTC.